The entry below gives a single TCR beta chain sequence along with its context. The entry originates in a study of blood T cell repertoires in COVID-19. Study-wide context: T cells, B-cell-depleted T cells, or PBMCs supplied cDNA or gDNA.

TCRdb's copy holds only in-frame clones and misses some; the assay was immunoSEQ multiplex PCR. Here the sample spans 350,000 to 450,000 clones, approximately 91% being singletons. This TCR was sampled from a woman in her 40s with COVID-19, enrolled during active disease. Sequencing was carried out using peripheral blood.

CDR3 residues: CASSEAAGGWDYGYTF. Written as DNA, the CDR3 is TGTGCCAGCAGTGAAGCCGCCGGAGGGTGGGACTATGGCTACACCTTC. The chain uses TRBV2 and TRBJ1-2, with D unclear. The CDR3 contains 16 residues. Germline V gene sequence: CDR1 SNHLY, CDR2 FYNNEI. V was trimmed by 0 bases and J by 3 bases, leaving 14 bases between them.